Listed here is a single T cell receptor (beta chain). A read error may account for a junction end that differs from germline. This sample is part of a study of blood T cell repertoires in COVID-19. For the study at large: In each case, the material was cDNA or gDNA derived from T cells, B-cell-depleted T cells, or PBMCs.

In the study's own analysis: Using reference gene primer amplification, nucleated cell counts were estimated. Profiling relied on immunoSEQ multiplex PCR, and the TCRdb table lists in-frame clones only, not all of them. The DNA was the basis for D and trimming; V, J and clone size are from that table. The data show nearly 30,000 clones, with approximately 80% seen just once and about half held by the top ten. This CDR3 has 17 residues. The V gene's germline CDR1 is LGHNA and CDR2 YNFKEQ. This sequence joins TRBV4-2 and TRBJ1-6; tentative D call: TRBD1 (5 bases). Specimen: peripheral blood. This receptor was identified in a woman between 70 and 85 years old with acute or convalescent COVID-19. CDR3 DNA sequence: TGTGCCAGCAGGCAAGATGTCAGGGCCTCCTATAATTCACCCCTCCACTTT. The encoded protein is CASRQDVRASYNSPLHF.